This entry lists 24 T cell receptor beta chains sequenced from one sample in a study of technical replicates of blood from four donors. The table came from immunoSEQ multiplex PCR; TCRdb's copy has only in-frame clones and leaves some out. The table lists 100,000 or so clones, roughly 96% of them singletons. Sequenced input: T cells isolated from PBMCs. The receptors were gathered from a human donor in good health.

The CDR3 sequence is CAISDPGQVPGEQYF. The CDR3 DNA follows: TGTGCCATCAGTGACCCCGGACAGGTTCCTGGCGAGCAGTACTTC. This sequence joins TRBV10-3 and TRBJ2-7; 7 positions match TRBD1. The CDR3 totals 15 residues. Germline V gene data show CDR1 as ENHRY and CDR2 as SYGVKD. V trimming: 3 bases; J trimming: 6 bases; junction bases outside the gene matches: 11.

The chain recombines TRBV5-1 with TRBJ2-7, with 7 bases fitting TRBD1. Trimming cost V 8 bases and J 2 bases; bases outside gene matches: 10. Germline CDR1 reads SGHRS; CDR2 reads YFSETQ. This CDR3 region has 14 residues. This CDR3 is CASLIYRGPYEQYF. CDR3 sequence (DNA): TGCGCCAGTCTCATTTACAGGGGTCCCTACGAGCAGTACTTC.

The rearrangement links TRBV25-1 to TRBJ2-1; a weak D match, TRBD1 (6 bases). The germline V and J ends were trimmed by 6 bases and 1 base, with 16 bases remaining between them. Germline lookup yields CDR1 MGHDK and CDR2 SYGVNS. This CDR3 has 16 amino acids. The CDR3: CASRGAGRESYNEQFF. The CDR3, as DNA: TGTGCCAGCAGGGGGGCAGGCCGGGAATCCTACAATGAGCAGTTCTTC.

The chain has TRBV18 and TRBJ1-3, with D possibly TRBD1 on 5 matching bases. The CDR3 is 15 residues long. The germline V gene has CDR1 KGHSH and CDR2 LQKENI. Trimming removed 1 base at V and 2 bases at J, with 9 bases between. CDR3 DNA sequence: TGTGCCAGCTCACCACTGACAGTCGCTGGAAACACCATATATTTT. Translated, it gives CASSPLTVAGNTIYF.

The chain is built from TRBV15 and TRBJ1-1; TRBD1 is a possible D gene (5 bases). The CDR3 extends over 16 amino acids. CDR1 LNHNV and CDR2 YYDKDF come from the germline V gene (reference sequence). Trimming removed 1 base from V and 7 bases from J, with 19 bases in between. CDR3 DNA: TGTGCCACCAGCAGAGGGAAACTGGGAGGGGAGGTTGAAGCTTTCTTT. Residues: CATSRGKLGGEVEAFF.

The V call is TRBV10-1, the J call TRBJ1-4; 9 nucleotides align to TRBD1. The CDR3 has 16 residues. The V segment lost 0 bases and the J segment 7 bases; nucleotides outside the gene matches: 6. The V gene's germline CDR1 is WNHNN and CDR2 SYGVQD (reference sequence). The CDR3 reads CASSESPGQGGEKLFF. CDR3 nucleotide sequence: TGCGCCAGCAGTGAGTCTCCGGGACAGGGAGGTGAAAAACTGTTTTTT.

The chain has TRBV5-6 and TRBJ1-2; D is unclear. CDR3 length: 15 amino acids. V dropped 0 bases and J dropped 4 bases, with 13 bases sitting between them. The germline gives CDR1 SGHDT, CDR2 YYEEEE. In DNA form, the CDR3 reads TGTGCCAGCAGCTTGGAGTGGCAACCTAGCTATGGCTACACCTTC. Amino acid sequence: CASSLEWQPSYGYTF.

The CDR3 sequence is CASGGLAGNEQFF. The CDR3 bases are TGTGCCAGCGGAGGACTAGCGGGAAATGAGCAGTTCTTC. V is TRBV27 and J is TRBJ2-1; 12 nucleotides match TRBD2. V gave up 8 bases and J gave up 7 bases; unmatched junction bases: 3. Germline loops: CDR1 MNHEY, CDR2 SMNVEV (reference sequence). The CDR3 sequence is 13 residues long.

The gene calls are TRBV7-9 and TRBJ2-7, with TRBD1 matching over 8 bases. This CDR3 region has 14 residues. The germline V gene encodes CDR1 SEHNR and CDR2 FQNEAQ (reference sequence). Trimming at V came to 2 bases and at J to 4 bases, leaving 4 bases not matched to a gene. The chain's CDR3 is CASSLSGGGYEQYF. The CDR3 DNA sequence: TGTGCCAGCAGCTTATCAGGGGGCGGTTACGAGCAGTACTTC.

This clone was detected only once. CDR3 amino acids: CASSENEVTITGELFF. CDR3 DNA: TGTGCCAGCAGTGAAAACGAGGTTACCATCACCGGGGAGCTGTTTTTT. This chain links TRBV2 with TRBJ2-2, with D unclear. CDR1 and CDR2 (germline): SNHLY, FYNNEI. CDR3 length equals 16 residues. Trimming took off 2 bases at V and 4 bases at J, with 14 bases between the two ends.

The V and J genes are TRBV5-1 and TRBJ2-3; 7 bases align to TRBD2. The CDR3 has 15 amino acids. After removal of 6 bases from V and 4 bases from J, the junction contained 11 bases not matched to a gene. Germline V gene lookup returns CDR1 SGHRS and CDR2 YFSETQ. The CDR3 is CASTREGGPSDTQYF. Written as DNA, the CDR3 is TGCGCCAGCACCCGAGAGGGAGGGCCTTCAGATACGCAGTATTTT. The whole variable domain, remainder taken from reference TRBV5-1 and TRBJ2-3, is KAGVTQTPRYLIKTRGQQVTLSCSPISGHRSVSWYQQTPGQGLQFLFEYFSETQRNKGNFPGRFSGRQFSNSRSEMNVSTLELGDSALYLCASTREGGPSDTQYFGPGTRLTVL.

The V call is TRBV28, the J call TRBJ1-4; 10 bases agree with TRBD1. Trimming took 6 bases from V and 5 from J; bases not matched to a gene: 3. Germline V CDR1 and CDR2: MDHEN, SYDVKM. The CDR3 has 14 residues. The CDR3, as DNA: TGTGCCAGCAGCCTGACAGGGGGCAATGAAAAACTGTTTTTT. Its translation: CASSLTGGNEKLFF.

The chain joins TRBV10-3 to TRBJ2-3; 9 positions agree with TRBD1. The CDR3 is 15 amino acids. V lost 6 bases, J lost 4 bases, and 8 bases stayed unmatched. CDR1 is ENHRY and CDR2 is SYGVKD in the germline V gene. The CDR3 reads CAISGGTGYADTQYF. CDR3 DNA: TGTGCCATCAGCGGCGGGACAGGGTACGCAGATACGCAGTATTTT.

The chain uses TRBV2 and TRBJ1-6; D is possibly TRBD1 (5 bases). The CDR3 runs 13 residues. Germline V CDR1 and CDR2: SNHLY, FYNNEI. Deletions cut 7 bases from V and 9 bases from J, with 13 bases between. The CDR3 loop reads CASNRDQGSPLHF. In DNA form, the CDR3 reads TGTGCCAGCAATAGGGATCAGGGTTCACCCCTCCACTTT.

This chain links TRBV2 with TRBJ1-6; tentative D call: TRBD1 (6 bases). The CDR3 contains 18 residues. The V gene's germline CDR1 is SNHLY and CDR2 FYNNEI. Trimming left V 5 bases short and J 0 bases short, with 17 bases between. The chain's CDR3 is CASSRQAIISSYNSPLHF. The CDR3 region has the DNA TGTGCCAGCAGTCGACAGGCAATTATTAGCTCCTATAATTCACCCCTCCACTTT.

The chain couples TRBV4-2 to TRBJ2-5; TRBD2 matches 13 bases. The CDR3 is 16 amino acids. Per germline, CDR1 LGHNA and CDR2 YNFKEQ. V shed 4 bases, J shed 5 bases, and the junction held 7 bases outside the gene matches. CDR3 in DNA: TGTGCCAGCAGCCCTACTAGCGGGGGGGCCTCGGAGACCCAGTACTTC. This translates into CASSPTSGGASETQYF.

V is TRBV6-6 and J is TRBJ2-2; D is undetermined. The CDR3 length is 12 residues. Germline loops: CDR1 MNHNY, CDR2 SVGAGI (reference sequence). The V end was cut by 0 bases, the J end by 8 bases, with 4 bases between. CDR3 loop: CASSYSAGELFF. The CDR3 coding sequence is TGTGCCAGCAGTTACTCCGCGGGGGAGCTGTTTTTT.

The chain links TRBV4-2 to TRBJ2-5, with TRBD2 matching over 7 bases. This CDR3 region has 16 residues. The germline V gene encodes CDR1 LGHNA and CDR2 YNFKEQ. V was clipped by 4 bases and J by 3 bases; unmatched bases: 11. This CDR3 reads CASSRGSGTMEETQYF. In DNA, the CDR3 is TGTGCCAGCAGCCGGGGCTCGGGGACTATGGAAGAGACCCAGTACTTC.

This rearrangement joins TRBV6-4 to TRBJ1-6; D not resolved. Germline V gene sequence: CDR1 MRHNA, CDR2 SNTAGT. This CDR3 comprises 17 residues. Trimming removed 3 bases at V and 7 bases at J, with 19 bases between. Here the CDR3 reads CASSEGDPPVRNSPLHF. CDR3 coding DNA: TGTGCCAGCAGTGAAGGAGACCCCCCGGTTCGGAATTCACCCCTCCACTTT.

The V call is TRBV7-2, the J call TRBJ2-1; D remains unclear. V was cut by 3 bases and J by 6 bases, with 6 bases left in between. The CDR3 contains 12 residues. From germline, CDR1 is SGHTA and CDR2 FQGNSA. The CDR3 loop reads CASSFKANEQFF. The CDR3 nucleotides read TGTGCCAGCAGCTTTAAAGCCAATGAGCAGTTCTTC.

J is TRBJ2-1 and V is TRBV7-9; D is possibly TRBD1 (5 bases). The CDR3 runs to 16 residues. CDR1 and CDR2 (germline): SEHNR, FQNEAQ (reference sequence). Trimming stripped 0 bases from V and 10 bases from J, with 19 bases between. CDR3 sequence reads: CASSLARPRDHSEQFF. The CDR3 region has the DNA TGTGCCAGCAGCTTAGCGCGTCCCAGGGATCATAGCGAGCAGTTCTTC.

The chain has TRBV27 and TRBJ1-2; D unresolved. The V end lost 5 bases, the J end lost 1 base, and 23 bases lay between the germline ends. The germline gives CDR1 MNHEY, CDR2 SMNVEV (reference sequence). The CDR3 sequence is 18 residues long. The DNA for the CDR3 is TGTGCCAGCAGTCCAGCCGAGGGCCCTGTATACCATAACTATGGCTACACCTTC. It encodes CASSPAEGPVYHNYGYTF.

Comment on this clone: The same CDR3 is also encoded by other DNA sequences in this sample. V usage is TRBV29-1 and J usage is TRBJ2-7; TRBD2 matches 10 bases. With 2 bases clipped from V and 1 base from J, the junction kept 2 bases outside the gene matches. The CDR3 extends over 14 amino acids. From germline, CDR1 is SQVTM and CDR2 ANQGSEA. DNA for the CDR3: TGCAGCGTTGAAAAGCGGGGGGGTTCCTACGAGCAGTACTTC. It yields the protein CSVEKRGGSYEQYF.

The CDR3 region has the DNA TGTGCCAGCAGTTACTTGGAGGGGAATGAAGCTTTCTTT. The encoded protein is CASSYLEGNEAFF. The genes are TRBV6-5 and TRBJ1-1; weak D call: TRBD1 (5 bases). CDR3 size: 13 residues. Trimming removed 1 base from V and 7 bases from J, with 10 bases in between. Germline assignment: CDR1 MNHEY and CDR2 SVGAGI.